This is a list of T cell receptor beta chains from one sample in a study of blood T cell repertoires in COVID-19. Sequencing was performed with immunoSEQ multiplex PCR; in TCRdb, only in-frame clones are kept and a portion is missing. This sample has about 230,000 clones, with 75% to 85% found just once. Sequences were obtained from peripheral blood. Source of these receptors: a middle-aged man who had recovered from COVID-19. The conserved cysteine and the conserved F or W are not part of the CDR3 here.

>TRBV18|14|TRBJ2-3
ASSNDVSGGADTQY
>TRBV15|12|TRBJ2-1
ATSRDSGRALQF
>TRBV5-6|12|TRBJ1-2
ASRGTGGAYGYT
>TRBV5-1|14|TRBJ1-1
ASSLTGQTMNTEAF
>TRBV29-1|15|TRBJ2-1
SVRPRQAILHYNEQF
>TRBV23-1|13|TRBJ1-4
ASIHRAGTNEKLF
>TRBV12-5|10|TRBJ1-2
ASGWTAYGYT
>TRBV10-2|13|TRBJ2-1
ASGKGLAGGNEQF
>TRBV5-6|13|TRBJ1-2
ASSSGTGGPYGYT
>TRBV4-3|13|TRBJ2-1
ASSRTGQPYNEQF
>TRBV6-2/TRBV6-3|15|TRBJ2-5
ASSYFPGLGTPETQY
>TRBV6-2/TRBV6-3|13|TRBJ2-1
ASSPVGSSYNEQF
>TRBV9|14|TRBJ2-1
ASSTGGQGPNNEQF
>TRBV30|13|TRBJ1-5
AWSVGQVSNQPQH
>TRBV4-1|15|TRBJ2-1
ASSQVSRASSYNEQF
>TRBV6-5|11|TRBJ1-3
ASRTGGRNTIY
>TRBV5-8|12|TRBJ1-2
ASSLGQPIYGYT
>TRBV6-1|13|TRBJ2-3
ASSEWGLAGVAQY
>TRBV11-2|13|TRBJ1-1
ASSLAGGMNTEAF
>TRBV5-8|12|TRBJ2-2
ASSAGRFTGELF
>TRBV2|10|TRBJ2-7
GGGTDHYEQY
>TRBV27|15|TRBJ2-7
ASSLRNRDIAPYEQY
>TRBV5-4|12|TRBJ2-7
ASGSTTGAYEQY
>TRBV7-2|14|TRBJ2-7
ASSPQSGGMAYEQY
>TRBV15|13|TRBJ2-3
ATSMWSRGPDTQY
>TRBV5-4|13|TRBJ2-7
ASSYGSGQGYEQY
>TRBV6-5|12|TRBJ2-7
ASSYNRDSYEQY
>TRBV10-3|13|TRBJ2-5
AAAPSQQMQETQY
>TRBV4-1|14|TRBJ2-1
ASSLTTVVRDNEQF
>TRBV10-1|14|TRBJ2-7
ASRVTGGTRSYEQY
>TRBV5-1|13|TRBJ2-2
ASSLDRGEYGELF
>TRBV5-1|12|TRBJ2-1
ASSLDGGANEQF
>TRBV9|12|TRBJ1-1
ASSVNLEYTEAF
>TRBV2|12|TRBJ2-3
ASSEVSGTDTQY
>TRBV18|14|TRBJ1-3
ASSPSAVTFGNTIY
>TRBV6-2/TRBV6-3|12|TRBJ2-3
ASSSPSGPDTQY
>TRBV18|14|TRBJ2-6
ASSPFKGSGANVLT
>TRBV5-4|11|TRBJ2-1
ASSWDRGREQF
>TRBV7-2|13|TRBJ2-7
ASSSRVIPHYEQY
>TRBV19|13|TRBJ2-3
ASSSPNRGSDTQY
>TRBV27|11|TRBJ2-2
ASISYGSGELF
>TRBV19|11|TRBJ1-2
ASSIEWTDGYT
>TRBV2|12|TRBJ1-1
ASSRRGGNTEAF
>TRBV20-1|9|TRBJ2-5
SARPGETQY
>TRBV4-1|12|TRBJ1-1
ASSQSLGTGEAF
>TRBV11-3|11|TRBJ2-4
ASSTGGENIQY
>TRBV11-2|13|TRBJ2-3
ASSLKAASTDTQY
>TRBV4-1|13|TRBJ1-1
AAGQGVMVGTEAF
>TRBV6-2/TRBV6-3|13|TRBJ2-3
ASSQGLAPTDTQY
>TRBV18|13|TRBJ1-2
ASSPFGTTPDGYT